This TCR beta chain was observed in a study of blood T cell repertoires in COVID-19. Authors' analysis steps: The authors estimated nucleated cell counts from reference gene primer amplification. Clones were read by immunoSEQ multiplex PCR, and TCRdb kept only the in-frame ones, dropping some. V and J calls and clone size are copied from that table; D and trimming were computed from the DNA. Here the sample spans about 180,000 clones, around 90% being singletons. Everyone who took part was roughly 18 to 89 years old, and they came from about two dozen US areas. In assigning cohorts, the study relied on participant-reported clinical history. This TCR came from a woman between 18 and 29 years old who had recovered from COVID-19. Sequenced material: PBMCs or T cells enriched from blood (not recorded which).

Here the CDR3 reads CASSYHSRGGYTF. The CDR3 nucleotides read TGTGCCAGCAGTTACCATTCGCGGGGTGGCTACACCTTC. V gene TRBV27 combines with J gene TRBJ1-2; D is unresolved. This CDR3 has 13 residues. CDR1 MNHEY and CDR2 SMNVEV come from the germline V gene (reference sequence). The ends were cut back, 4 bases at V and 7 bases at J, with 13 bases in the middle.